Each of the 21 T cell receptor beta chains below was sequenced from the same sample in a study of T cell repertoires in cytomegalovirus infection. TCRdb re-called the reads with MiXCR, one entry per CDR3 protein. This sample yields under 250,000 distinct CDR3 sequences, of which roughly 6.5% are seen a single time; under 7% belongs to the top ten. Sequencing was done on a sample of PBMCs. The receptors derive from a human donor in good health (CMV status not recorded). Some clones in this sample may be carry-over from other donors' samples.

This clonotype has a count of ten or more. V gene TRBV5-4 combines with J gene TRBJ2-3; D may match TRBD1 or TRBD2 (5 bases each). The V end was cut by 2 bases, the J end by 2 bases, with 9 bases between. CDR1 is SGHNT and CDR2 is YYREEE in the germline V gene (reference sequence). The length of the CDR3 is 14 residues. CDR3 residues: CASSFGTVTDTQYF. CDR3 DNA: TGTGCCAGCAGCTTCGGGACGGTCACAGATACGCAGTATTTT.

The table lists this clonotype with many counts. The chain links TRBV7-8 to TRBJ2-2; D gene uncertain. The V end was cut by 1 base, the J end by 3 bases, with 0 bases between. The CDR3 consists of 12 residues. Germline V gives CDR1 SGHVS, CDR2 FQNEAQ. In DNA, the CDR3 is TGTGCCAGCAGCTTAGACACCGGGGAGCTGTTTTTT. The encoded protein is CASSLDTGELFF.

This clonotype was counted at least ten times. J is TRBJ2-3 and V is TRBV12-5, with D perhaps assigned TRBD1 or TRBD2 (5 bases each). V was clipped by 6 bases and J by 4 bases, with 17 bases between them. CDR1 and CDR2 from the germline V gene are LGHNT and FRNRAP. This CDR3 has 15 amino acids. The CDR3 sequence is CASGPGRGRADTQYF. Written as DNA, the CDR3 is TGTGCTAGTGGCCCCGGCCGGGGCCGCGCAGATACGCAGTATTTT.

The sample holds many counts of this clonotype. This rearrangement joins TRBV28 to TRBJ1-6; D not certain. V lost 8 bases and J 7 bases, leaving 9 bases between the germline ends. The length of the CDR3 is 12 residues. Germline V lookup: CDR1 MDHEN, CDR2 SYDVKM. The CDR3 spells CASYWRNSPLHF. The CDR3 nucleotides are TGTGCCAGCTACTGGCGGAATTCACCCCTCCACTTT.

This clonotype was counted many times. V and J are TRBV7-3 and TRBJ2-2; 11 bases fit TRBD2. Germline V CDR1 and CDR2: SGHTA, FQGTGA. This CDR3 spans 16 amino acids. Germline trimming cut 5 bases from V and 1 base from J; bases unmatched to any gene: 3. The CDR3 DNA reads as TGTGCCAGCAGCCGACTAGCGGGGTGGAACACCGGGGAGCTGTTTTTT. Protein sequence: CASSRLAGWNTGELFF. The variable domain in full, with the rest retrieved from reference TRBV7-3 and TRBJ2-2, is GAGVSQTPSNKVTEKGKYVELRCDPISGHTALYWYRQSLGQGPEFLIYFQGTGAADDSGLPNDRFFAVRPEGSVSTLKIQRTERGDSAVYLCASSRLAGWNTGELFFGEGSRLTVL.

The chain combines TRBV18 with TRBJ1-1; a possible D gene is TRBD1 (5 bases). The V end was cut by 2 bases, the J end by 6 bases, with 10 bases between. CDR3 length equals 13 residues. Germline V lookup: CDR1 KGHSH, CDR2 LQKENI. CDR3 sequence (DNA): TGTGCCAGCTCACCAGACAGACGTTCTGAAGCTTTCTTT. It specifies CASSPDRRSEAFF.

In this sample, this clonotype turned up many times. The chain is built from TRBV2 and TRBJ2-3; possibly TRBD2 for D (6 bases). Between the trimmed V and J ends, which lost 7 bases and 4 bases, there was a span of 24 bases. The CDR3 is made up of 17 amino acids. Germline V gene sequence: CDR1 SNHLY, CDR2 FYNNEI. The CDR3 loop is CASNRAGGLQAADTQYF. The CDR3 region has the DNA TGTGCCAGCAACAGAGCGGGTGGCCTGCAGGCGGCAGATACGCAGTATTTT.

This clonotype was detected many times. The V call is TRBV29-1, the J call TRBJ2-1, with TRBD2 matching 7 bases. Germline loops: CDR1 SQVTM, CDR2 ANQGSEA. The CDR3 has 13 residues. J lost 2 bases, V lost 2 bases, and 0 bases had no gene match. CDR3 loop: CSVELAAYNEQFF. CDR3 DNA: TGCAGCGTTGAACTAGCGGCCTACAATGAGCAGTTCTTC.

As DNA, the CDR3 is TGTGCCAGCAGCCTATCTGGGACTAGCGGGGGGGCCGGGCAGTTCTTC. Its protein product is CASSLSGTSGGAGQFF. V and J are TRBV11-3 and TRBJ2-1; TRBD2 matches 16 bases. The CDR3 has 16 residues. Trimming took 5 bases from V and 12 from J; bases not matched to a gene: 10. Germline CDR1 and CDR2: SGHNT and YENEEA.

This clonotype was recorded many times. The genes are TRBV7-9 and TRBJ1-1, with D unclear. CDR3 length: 12 residues. With 6 bases removed from V and 4 bases from J, the gap between germline ends came to 9 bases. The germline V gene encodes CDR1 SEHNR and CDR2 FQNEAQ (reference sequence). The chain's CDR3 is CASSIRSTEAFF. CDR3 DNA sequence: TGTGCCAGCAGTATAAGATCCACTGAAGCTTTCTTT. Combining the CDR3 with reference TRBV7-9 and TRBJ1-1 gives the whole variable domain DTGVSQNPRHKITKRGQNVTFRCDPISEHNRLYWYRQTLGQGPEFLTYFQNEAQLEKSRLLSDRFSAERPKGSFSTLEIQRTEQGDSAMYLCASSIRSTEAFFGQGTRLTVV.

There are many counts of this clonotype. The J gene is TRBJ2-2, the V gene TRBV19; D might be TRBD1 (6 bases). CDR1 is LNHDA, CDR2 SQIVND, per germline (reference sequence). The CDR3 sequence is 14 residues long. With 1 base removed from V and 5 bases from J, the gap between germline ends came to 8 bases. CDR3: CASSIAQGTGELFF. The DNA for the CDR3 is TGTGCCAGTAGTATAGCCCAGGGGACCGGGGAGCTGTTTTTT.

This clonotype was detected many times. This sequence joins TRBV28 and TRBJ1-5; D possibly corresponds to TRBD1 (5 bases). Germline V gene data show CDR1 as MDHEN and CDR2 as SYDVKM. Trimming left V 3 bases short and J 1 base short, with 10 bases between. The CDR3 is 15 residues long. CDR3 nucleotides: TGTGCCAGCAGTTTCACAGGCCCAAGCAATCAGCCCCAGCATTTT. Residues: CASSFTGPSNQPQHF.

This clonotype has at least ten counts. The chain is built from TRBV6-2 or TRBV6-3 and TRBJ2-5; D gene uncertain. The CDR3 loop spans 11 amino acids. V lost 2 bases and J 12 bases, leaving 10 bases between the germline ends. Germline-derived CDR1 and CDR2 are MNHEY and SVGEGT. The chain's CDR3 is CASSYGYDEYF. CDR3 DNA sequence: TGTGCCAGCAGTTACGGGTATGATGAGTACTTC.

At least ten counts were recorded for this clonotype. The chain employs TRBV7-2 and TRBJ1-1, with D possibly TRBD1 on 5 matching bases. The CDR3 spans 16 residues. CDR1 is SGHTA and CDR2 is FQGNSA in the germline V gene. V was shortened by 1 base and J by 3 bases, with 15 bases between the two germline ends. In DNA, the CDR3 is TGTGCCAGCAGCTTAGTGCCCCTTCGGGGGGACACTGAAGCTTTCTTT. It translates to CASSLVPLRGDTEAFF. The variable domain in full, with the rest retrieved from reference TRBV7-2 and TRBJ1-1, is GAGVSQSPSNKVTEKGKDVELRCDPISGHTALYWYRQSLGQGLEFLIYFQGNSAPDKSGLPSDRFSAERTGGSVSTLTIQRTQQEDSAVYLCASSLVPLRGDTEAFFGQGTRLTVV.

This clonotype showed up many times. V gene TRBV7-9 combines with J gene TRBJ2-5; a possible D gene is TRBD2 (6 bases). The CDR3 contains 14 residues. V was shortened by 3 bases and J by 3 bases, with 11 bases between the two germline ends. Germline assignment: CDR1 SEHNR and CDR2 FQNEAQ (reference sequence). The CDR3 is CASSFFSGEETQYF. Written as DNA, the CDR3 is TGTGCCAGCAGCTTTTTTTCGGGAGAAGAGACCCAGTACTTC.

The CDR3 nucleotides read TGCAGTGCTAGACCCGGGACAGAACCCTACGAGCAGTACTTC. Translated, it gives CSARPGTEPYEQYF. The chain joins TRBV20-1 to TRBJ2-7, with 7 bases lining up with TRBD1. The CDR3 totals 14 residues. Per the germline V gene, CDR1 is DFQATT and CDR2 is SNEGSKA (reference sequence). Trimming at V came to 2 bases and at J to 2 bases, leaving 6 bases not matched to a gene.

This clonotype was picked up many times. The V call is TRBV4-3, the J call TRBJ1-2, with a possible D match to TRBD1 (5 bases). The V end lost 0 bases, the J end lost 7 bases, and 12 bases lay between the germline ends. The germline V gene encodes CDR1 LGHNA and CDR2 YSLEER. The CDR3 is 14 residues long. The CDR3 DNA sequence: TGCGCCAGCAGCCAAGATTGGCAGGGATTTGGCTACACCTTC. This sequence encodes CASSQDWQGFGYTF.

Points on this clonotype: A single base separates this from a much larger clone, so it may be a read error. The gene calls are TRBV5-4 and TRBJ2-7; no firm D call. Trimming took off 1 base at V and 5 bases at J, with 10 bases between the two ends. The CDR3 has 13 residues. Germline values: CDR1 SGHNT, CDR2 YYREEE (reference sequence). The CDR3 bases are TGTGCCAGCAGCTTGCAGGTCCGCGACGAGCAGTACTTC. Its translation is CASSLQVRDEQYF.

This clonotype was recorded a few times. The genes are TRBV6-2 or TRBV6-3 and TRBJ2-2; D uncertain. Germline loops: CDR1 MNHEY, CDR2 SVGEGT. This CDR3 has 14 amino acids. The V end was cut by 8 bases, the J end by 3 bases, with 13 bases between. CDR3 residues: CASGYLPHTGELFF. The CDR3 DNA follows: TGTGCCAGCGGATATTTACCCCACACCGGGGAGCTGTTTTTT.

This clonotype was recorded at least ten times. Here the CDR3 reads CASSYNGDRSSYNEQFF. In DNA form, the CDR3 reads TGTGCCAGCAGCTACAATGGCGATAGAAGCTCCTACAATGAGCAGTTCTTC. V usage is TRBV5-4 and J usage is TRBJ2-1; no firm D call. The germline V and J ends were trimmed by 3 bases and 0 bases, with 16 bases remaining between them. Germline loops: CDR1 SGHNT, CDR2 YYREEE (reference sequence). The CDR3 loop spans 17 amino acids.

This clonotype came up many times. CDR3: CASSGSGQPTYEQYF. CDR3 sequence (DNA): TGTGCCAGCAGTGGATCTGGACAGCCGACCTACGAGCAGTACTTC. V usage is TRBV25-1 and J usage is TRBJ2-7; a possible D gene is TRBD1 (6 bases). The V and J ends lost 4 bases and 2 bases respectively, with 15 bases between them. Germline CDR1 is MGHDK and CDR2 is SYGVNS. This CDR3 has 15 amino acids.